The clone carrying this T cell receptor beta chain was detected a few times. Germline CDR1 is LGHNT and CDR2 is FRNRAP. The CDR3 is 14 amino acids. V trimming: 6 bases; J trimming: 0 bases; junction bases outside the gene matches: 4. The record originates from a study of blood T cell repertoires in COVID-19. Study summary: Spain, Italy and the United States supplied samples that represented acute and convalescent COVID-19. Sample material is recorded as cDNA or gDNA derived from T cells, B-cell-depleted T cells, or PBMCs.

Original processing methods: Reference gene primer amplification gave nucleated cell count estimates. Using immunoSEQ multiplex PCR, the repertoire was profiled, and TCRdb retains in-frame clones only, with some absent. That table is the source of V, J and clone size, and D and trimming were worked out from the DNA. The sample carries just over 95,000 clones, approximately 82% recorded once. The clonotype was recovered from a man aged 55-75 years with acute or convalescent COVID-19. The sample consisted of peripheral blood. The V and J genes are TRBV12-5 and TRBJ1-2, with 7 positions matching TRBD1. CDR3 nucleotide sequence: TGTGCTAGTGGCAAGGACAGGTCTAACTATGGCTACACCTTC. As protein: CASGKDRSNYGYTF. Full variable domain (missing parts from reference TRBV12-5 and TRBJ1-2): DARVTQTPRHKVTEMGQEVTMRCQPILGHNTVFWYRQTMMQGLELLAYFRNRAPLDDSGMPKDRFSAEMPDATLATLKIQPSEPRDSAVYFCASGKDRSNYGYTFGSGTRLTVV.